This TCR beta chain came from a study of cytomegalovirus exposure and HLA in healthy donors. Findings and limits, study-wide: TCR clusters originating in the first cohort tended to co-occur in the roughly 120 validation repertoires, according to a later analysis.

This clone was observed a single time. Its specificity is unknown. The CDR3 runs to 13 residues. Germline CDR1 and CDR2: LGHNA and YSLEER. The V gene lost 4 bases and the J gene lost 5 bases, with 11 bases spanning the gap. Profiling relied on immunoSEQ multiplex PCR, and the TCRdb table lists in-frame clones only, not all of them. The sample contains 110,000 or so clones, 88% of which appear only once. The TCR was taken from a man aged 18 to 35 in good health and CMV-seropositive. V is TRBV4-3 and J is TRBJ1-1; the D gene is possibly TRBD1 (6 bases). Material for sequencing was PBMCs. The CDR3 loop is CASSREGGTEAFF. CDR3 coding DNA: TGCGCCAGCAGCCGTGAAGGGGGAACTGAAGCTTTCTTT.